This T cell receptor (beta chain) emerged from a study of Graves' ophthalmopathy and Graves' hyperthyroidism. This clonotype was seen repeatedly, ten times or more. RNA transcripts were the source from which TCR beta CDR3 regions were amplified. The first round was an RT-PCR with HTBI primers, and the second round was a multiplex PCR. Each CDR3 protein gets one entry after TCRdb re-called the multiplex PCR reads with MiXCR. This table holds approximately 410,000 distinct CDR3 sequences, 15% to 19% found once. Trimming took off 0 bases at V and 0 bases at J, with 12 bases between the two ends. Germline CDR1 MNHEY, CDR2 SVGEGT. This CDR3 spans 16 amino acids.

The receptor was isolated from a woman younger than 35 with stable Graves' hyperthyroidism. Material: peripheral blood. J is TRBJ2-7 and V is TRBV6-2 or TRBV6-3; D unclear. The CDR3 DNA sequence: TGTGCCAGCAGTTACTCGTTTCAGAAAAACTCCTACGAGCAGTACTTC. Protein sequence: CASSYSFQKNSYEQYF.